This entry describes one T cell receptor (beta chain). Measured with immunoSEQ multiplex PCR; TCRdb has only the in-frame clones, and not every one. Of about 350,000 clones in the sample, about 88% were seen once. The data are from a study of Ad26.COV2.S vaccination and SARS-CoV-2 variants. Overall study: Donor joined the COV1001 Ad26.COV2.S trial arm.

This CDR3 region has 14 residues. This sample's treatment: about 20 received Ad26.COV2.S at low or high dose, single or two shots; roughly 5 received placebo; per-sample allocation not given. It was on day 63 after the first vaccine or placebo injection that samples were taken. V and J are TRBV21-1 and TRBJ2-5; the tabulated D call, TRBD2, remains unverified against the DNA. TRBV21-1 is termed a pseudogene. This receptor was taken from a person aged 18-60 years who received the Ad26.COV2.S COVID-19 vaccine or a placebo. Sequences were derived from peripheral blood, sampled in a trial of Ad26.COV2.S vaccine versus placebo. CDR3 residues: CASSNRTSQETQYF. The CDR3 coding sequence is TGTGCCAGCAGCAACAGGACTAGTCAAGAGACCCAGTACTTC.